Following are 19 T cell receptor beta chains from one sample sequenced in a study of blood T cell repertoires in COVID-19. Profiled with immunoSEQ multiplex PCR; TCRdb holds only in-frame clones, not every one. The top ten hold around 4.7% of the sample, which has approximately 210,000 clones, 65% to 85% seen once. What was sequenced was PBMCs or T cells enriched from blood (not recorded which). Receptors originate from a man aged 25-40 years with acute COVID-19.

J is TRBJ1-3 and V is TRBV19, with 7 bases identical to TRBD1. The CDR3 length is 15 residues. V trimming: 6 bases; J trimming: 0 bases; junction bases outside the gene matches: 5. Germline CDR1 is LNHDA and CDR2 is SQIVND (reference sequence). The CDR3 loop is CASRWDSSSGNTIYF. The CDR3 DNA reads TGTGCCAGTAGATGGGACAGCTCCTCTGGAAACACCATATATTTT.

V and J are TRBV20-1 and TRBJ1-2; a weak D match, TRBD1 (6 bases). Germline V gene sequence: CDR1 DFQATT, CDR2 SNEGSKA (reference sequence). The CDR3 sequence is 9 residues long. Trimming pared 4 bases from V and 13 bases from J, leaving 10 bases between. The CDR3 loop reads CSAIQGTTF. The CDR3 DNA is TGCAGTGCTATACAGGGTACCACCTTC.

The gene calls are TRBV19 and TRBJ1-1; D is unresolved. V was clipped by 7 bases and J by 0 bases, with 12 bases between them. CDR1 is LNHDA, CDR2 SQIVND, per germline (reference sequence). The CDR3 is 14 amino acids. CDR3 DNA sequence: TGTGCCAGTACGACCAGACTAATGAACACTGAAGCTTTCTTT. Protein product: CASTTRLMNTEAFF.

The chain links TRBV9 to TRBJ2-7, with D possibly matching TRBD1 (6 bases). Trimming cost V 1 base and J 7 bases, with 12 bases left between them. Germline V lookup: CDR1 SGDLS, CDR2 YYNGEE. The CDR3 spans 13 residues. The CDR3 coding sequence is TGTGCCAGCAGCGTAAGGGGGTTGGGGGAGCAGTACTTC. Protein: CASSVRGLGEQYF.

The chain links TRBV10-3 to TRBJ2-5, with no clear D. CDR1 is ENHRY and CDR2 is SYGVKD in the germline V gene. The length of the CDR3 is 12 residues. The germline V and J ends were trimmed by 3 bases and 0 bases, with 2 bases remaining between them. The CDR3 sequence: CAISDYQETQYF. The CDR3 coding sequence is TGTGCCATCAGTGACTACCAAGAGACCCAGTACTTC.

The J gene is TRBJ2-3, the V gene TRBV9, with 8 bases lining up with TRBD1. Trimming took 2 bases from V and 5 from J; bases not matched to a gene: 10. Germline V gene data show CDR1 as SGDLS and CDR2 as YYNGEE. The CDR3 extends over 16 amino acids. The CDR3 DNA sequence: TGTGCCAGCAGCGTCGGGGTCAGGGGGCGCGAAGATACGCAGTATTTT. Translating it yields CASSVGVRGREDTQYF.

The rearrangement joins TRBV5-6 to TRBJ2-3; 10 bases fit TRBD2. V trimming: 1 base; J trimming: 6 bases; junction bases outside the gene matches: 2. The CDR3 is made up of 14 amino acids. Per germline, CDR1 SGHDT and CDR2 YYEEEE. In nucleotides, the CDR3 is TGTGCCAGCAGCTTGCCTAGCGGGGGCGATACGCAGTATTTT. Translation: CASSLPSGGDTQYF.

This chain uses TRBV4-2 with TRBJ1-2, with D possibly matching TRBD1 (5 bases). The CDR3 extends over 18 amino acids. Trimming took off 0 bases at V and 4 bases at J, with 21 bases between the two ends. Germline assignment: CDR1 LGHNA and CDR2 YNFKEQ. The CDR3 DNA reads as TGTGCCAGCAGCCAAGACGCCTCCGGGGGTCCTACCGGCTATGGCTACACCTTC. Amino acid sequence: CASSQDASGGPTGYGYTF.

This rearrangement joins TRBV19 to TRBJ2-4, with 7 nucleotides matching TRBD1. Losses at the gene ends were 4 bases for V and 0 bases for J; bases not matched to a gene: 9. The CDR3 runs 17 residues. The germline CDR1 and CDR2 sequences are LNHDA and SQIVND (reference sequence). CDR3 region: CASSNRDSLIAKNIQYF. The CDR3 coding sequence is TGTGCCAGTAGTAATCGGGACAGTTTGATAGCCAAAAACATTCAGTACTTC.

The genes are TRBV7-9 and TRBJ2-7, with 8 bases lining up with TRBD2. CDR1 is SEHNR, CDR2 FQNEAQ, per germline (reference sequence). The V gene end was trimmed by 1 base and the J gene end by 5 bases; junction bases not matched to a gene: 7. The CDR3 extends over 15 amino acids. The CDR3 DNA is TGTGCCAGCAGCTTAGAGGGCGGGGGGACCGACGAGCAGTACTTC. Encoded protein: CASSLEGGGTDEQYF.

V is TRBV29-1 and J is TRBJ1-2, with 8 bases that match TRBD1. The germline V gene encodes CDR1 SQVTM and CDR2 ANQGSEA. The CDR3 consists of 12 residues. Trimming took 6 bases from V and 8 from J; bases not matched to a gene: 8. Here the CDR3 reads CSVAQGAGGYTF. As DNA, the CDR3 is TGCAGCGTCGCCCAGGGGGCGGGAGGCTACACCTTC.

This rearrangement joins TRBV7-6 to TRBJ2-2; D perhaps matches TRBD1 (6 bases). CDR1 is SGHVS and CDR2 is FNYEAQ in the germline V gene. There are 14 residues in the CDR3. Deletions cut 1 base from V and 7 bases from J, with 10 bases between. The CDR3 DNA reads TGTGCCAGCAGCTTAGGACAGGCTGGCGGGGAGCTGTTTTTT. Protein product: CASSLGQAGGELFF.

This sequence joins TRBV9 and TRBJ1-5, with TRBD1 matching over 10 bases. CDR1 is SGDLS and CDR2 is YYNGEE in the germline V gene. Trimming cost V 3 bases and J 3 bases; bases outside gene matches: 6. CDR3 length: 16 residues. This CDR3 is CASSGAGTGVNQPQHF. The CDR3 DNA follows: TGTGCCAGCAGCGGTGCCGGGACAGGGGTCAATCAGCCCCAGCATTTT.

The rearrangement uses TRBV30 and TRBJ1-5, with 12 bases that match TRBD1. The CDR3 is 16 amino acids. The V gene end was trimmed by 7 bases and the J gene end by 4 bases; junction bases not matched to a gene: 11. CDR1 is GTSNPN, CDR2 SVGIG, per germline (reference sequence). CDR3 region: CAYPAGTGGTNQPQHF. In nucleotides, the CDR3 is TGTGCCTACCCGGCCGGGACAGGGGGCACTAATCAGCCCCAGCATTTT.

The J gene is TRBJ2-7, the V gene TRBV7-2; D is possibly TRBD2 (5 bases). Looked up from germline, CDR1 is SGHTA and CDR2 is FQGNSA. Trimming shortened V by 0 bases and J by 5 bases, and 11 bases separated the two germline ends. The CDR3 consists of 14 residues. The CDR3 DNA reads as TGTGCCAGCAGCTTAGCTCGGGCTAGCAACGAGCAGTACTTC. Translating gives CASSLARASNEQYF.

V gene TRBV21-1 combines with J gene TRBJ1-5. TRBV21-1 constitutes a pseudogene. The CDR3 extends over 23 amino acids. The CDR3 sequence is CAVSELRVCEGNPEDYSNQPQHF. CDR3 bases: TGTGCCGTCTCGGAGCTTAGGGTATGCGAGGGTAACCCCGAAGATTATAGCAATCAGCCCCAGCATTTT.

CDR3 sequence: CASSRTGDSYEQYF. Here the CDR3 DNA reads TGTGCCAGCAGCCGGACAGGGGATTCCTACGAGCAGTACTTC. The chain has TRBV6-4 and TRBJ2-7; 9 nucleotides agree with TRBD1. Germline CDR1 reads MRHNA; CDR2 reads SNTAGT. The CDR3 sequence is 14 residues long. V lost 6 bases to trimming and J lost 1 base; unmatched junction nucleotides: 4.

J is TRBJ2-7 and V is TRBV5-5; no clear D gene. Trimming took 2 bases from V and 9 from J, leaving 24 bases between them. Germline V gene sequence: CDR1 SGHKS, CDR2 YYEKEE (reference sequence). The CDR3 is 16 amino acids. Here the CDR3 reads CASSFATDIFSDAQYF. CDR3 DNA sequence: TGTGCCAGCAGCTTTGCTACAGACATTTTTTCCGACGCGCAGTACTTC. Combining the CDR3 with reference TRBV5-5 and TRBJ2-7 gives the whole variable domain DAGVTQSPTHLIKTRGQQVTLRCSPISGHKSVSWYQQVLGQGPQFIFQYYEKEERGRGNFPDRFSARQFPNYSSELNVNALLLGDSALYLCASSFATDIFSDAQYFGPGTRLTVT.

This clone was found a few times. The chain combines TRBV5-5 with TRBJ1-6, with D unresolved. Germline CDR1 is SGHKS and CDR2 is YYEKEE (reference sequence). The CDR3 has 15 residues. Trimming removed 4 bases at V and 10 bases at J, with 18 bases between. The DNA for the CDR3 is TGTGCCAGCAGCCCCCAGGATTTGTCGACGTCACCCCTCCACTTT. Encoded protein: CASSPQDLSTSPLHF.